This T cell receptor beta chain was sequenced for a study of response to subunit inactivated influenza vaccine. Points from the study as a whole: The authors offered the suggestion that each seasonal influenza vaccination recruits few new T cells.

About this clonotype itself: Its antigen is undetermined.

CDR3 length: 15 amino acids. Germline CDR1 is SGHVS and CDR2 is FNYEAQ. With V trimmed by 1 base and J by 0 bases, 3 bases remained unmatched. TCRdb itself ran the RT-PCR reads through MiXCR, one entry per CDR3 protein. The sample shows roughly 650,000 distinct CDR3 sequences, 15% to 18% of them seen only once. The chain combines TRBV7-6 with TRBJ2-7; TRBD1 aligns across 7 bases. The starting material was PBMCs from blood, obtained about 12 days after vaccination. The origin of this receptor is a man aged 45 to 65 who received an inactivated influenza vaccine. CDR3: CASSLEQGFSYEQYF. The CDR3 bases are TGTGCCAGCAGCTTAGAACAGGGGTTCTCCTACGAGCAGTACTTC.